The text below deals with one T cell receptor beta chain. This entry belongs to a study of blood T cell repertoires in COVID-19. Study overall: Italy, Spain and the United States were the sources of the convalescent and acute COVID-19 samples. T cells, B-cell-depleted T cells, or PBMCs provided the cDNA or gDNA that served as material.

Data came from immunoSEQ multiplex PCR; TCRdb stores just in-frame clones and leaves some out. This sample has about 480,000 clones, with around 90% found just once. Seattle patients were enrolled during active infection and followed longitudinally. The CDR3 is 13 amino acids. The germline V gene has CDR1 SGHDN and CDR2 FVKESK. V lost 4 bases and J lost 8, with 13 bases in between. This chain connects TRBV14 to TRBJ2-3, with a weak D call TRBD1 (5 bases). The specimen was peripheral blood. The sequence was collected from a woman in her forties or fifties with COVID-19, enrolled during active disease. The CDR3 DNA is TGTGCCAGCAGCCTAACAGGTGACGGTACGCAGTATTTT. Translation gives CASSLTGDGTQYF.